The sequence of this T cell receptor (beta chain) was determined in a study of T cell responses to AZD1222 COVID-19 vaccine. Study details: Pooling was applied to second doses at about 4 or about 12 weeks.

Study outcomes and limitations: The number of AZD1222 recipients seropositive at baseline was only five to seven. The repertoires were collected only after the peak T cell response. Clonal diversity was possibly underestimated; the donors were predominantly white British and more often female.

The CDR3 spans 13 residues. Trimming pared 6 bases from V and 0 bases from J, leaving 9 bases between. Per the germline V gene, CDR1 is MNHEY and CDR2 is SMNVEV (reference sequence). As regards this clone: The target antigen is unknown. Other DNA sequences of this sample code for an identical CDR3.

Data came from immunoSEQ multiplex PCR; TCRdb stores just in-frame clones and leaves some out. The sample yields over 130,000 clones, approximately 91% seen once. Sequencing was performed on peripheral blood, taken on day 0 of AZD1222 vaccination. This sequence joins TRBV27 and TRBJ2-7; the D is unclear. The receptor was derived from an adult in good health. CDR3 sequence (DNA): TGTGCCAGCAGCTATGCTGGCTCCTACGAGCAGTACTTC. This encodes CASSYAGSYEQYF.